The clone carrying this T cell receptor beta chain was seen more than once but under ten times. What it binds is not known. The germline CDR1 and CDR2 sequences are SGHRS and YFSETQ. J lost 0 bases, V lost 6 bases, and 5 bases had no gene match. The CDR3 covers 15 residues. Unique molecular identifiers were used to barcode this TCRbeta library. Via MiXCR, TCRdb re-called the PCR reads, giving one row per CDR3 protein. The top ten hold just under 5% of the sample, which has about 830,000 distinct CDR3 sequences, 15% to 20% seen once. These data belong to a study of T-cell reconstitution after alpha-beta-depleted transplantation in children. Whole-study results and caveats: T-cell counts and diversity at one year following transplant were attributed mainly to newly produced T cells. TCRbeta diversity was high at day 60 in some patients (a result of surviving recipient T cells and thymic progenitors). At around two months after transplant, the alpha-beta T cells were reportedly derived from several hundred expanded clones that came from non-depleted graft cells.

The J gene is TRBJ2-7, the V gene TRBV5-1, with 11 bases fitting TRBD2. The sequences come from PBMCs, mostly from graft donor cells, collected 360 days after TCRalphabeta/CD19-depleted stem cell transplant. The clonotype was recovered from a male patient aged 10 to 17 who had a stem cell transplant for acute lymphoblastic leukemia, so the T cells may come from the graft donor. The CDR3, as DNA: TGCGCCAGCACCACCGGGACTAGCGGCTCCTACGAGCAGTACTTC. Amino acid sequence: CASTTGTSGSYEQYF.